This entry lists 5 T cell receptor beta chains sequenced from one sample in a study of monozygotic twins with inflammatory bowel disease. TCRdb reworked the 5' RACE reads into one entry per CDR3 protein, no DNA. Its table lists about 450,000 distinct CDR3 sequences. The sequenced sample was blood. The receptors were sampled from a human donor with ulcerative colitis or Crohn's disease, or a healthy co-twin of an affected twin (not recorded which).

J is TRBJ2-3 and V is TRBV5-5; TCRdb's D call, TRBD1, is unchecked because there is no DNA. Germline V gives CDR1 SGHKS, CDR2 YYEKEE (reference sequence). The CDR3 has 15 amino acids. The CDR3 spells CASSEGGQATDTRYF.

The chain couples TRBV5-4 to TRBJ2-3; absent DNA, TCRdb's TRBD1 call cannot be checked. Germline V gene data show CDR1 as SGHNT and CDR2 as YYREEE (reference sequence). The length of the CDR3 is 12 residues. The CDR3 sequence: CAAGQGTDTQYF.

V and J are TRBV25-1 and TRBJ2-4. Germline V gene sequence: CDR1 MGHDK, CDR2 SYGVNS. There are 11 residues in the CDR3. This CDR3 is CASSDFDIQYF.

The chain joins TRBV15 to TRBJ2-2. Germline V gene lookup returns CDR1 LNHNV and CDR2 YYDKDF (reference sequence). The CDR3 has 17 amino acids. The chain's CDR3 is CATSSRASASNTGELFF.

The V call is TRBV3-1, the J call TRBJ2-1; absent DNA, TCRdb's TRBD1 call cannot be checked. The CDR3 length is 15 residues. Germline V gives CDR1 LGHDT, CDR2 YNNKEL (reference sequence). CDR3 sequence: CASSKEGRGYNEQFF.